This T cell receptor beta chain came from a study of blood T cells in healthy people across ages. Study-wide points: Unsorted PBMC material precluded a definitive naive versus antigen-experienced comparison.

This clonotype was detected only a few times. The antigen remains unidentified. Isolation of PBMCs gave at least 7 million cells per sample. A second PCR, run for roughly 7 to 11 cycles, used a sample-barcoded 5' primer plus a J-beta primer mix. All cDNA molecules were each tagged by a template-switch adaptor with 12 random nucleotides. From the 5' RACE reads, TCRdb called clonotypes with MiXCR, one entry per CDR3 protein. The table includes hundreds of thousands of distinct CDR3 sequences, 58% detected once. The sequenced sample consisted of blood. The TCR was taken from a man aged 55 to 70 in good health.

This CDR3 reads CATSDPRVGLGGYTF. CDR3 sequence (DNA): TGTGCCACCAGTGACCCTCGGGTGGGACTTGGCGGCTACACCTTC. This rearrangement joins TRBV24-1 to TRBJ1-2; the D gene is possibly TRBD1 (5 bases). The V end was cut by 4 bases, the J end by 8 bases, with 19 bases between. Germline V gene lookup returns CDR1 KGHDR and CDR2 SFDVKD. The CDR3 is 15 amino acids.